This TCR beta chain originates from a study of T cell repertoires in cytomegalovirus infection. As for the study in general: Recently identified HLA-C-restricted CMV epitopes were among the peptides used.

With respect to this clonotype: Its cognate antigen is unknown.

TCRdb ran MiXCR on the reads and lists one entry per CDR3 protein. The sample has approximately 1,000,000 distinct CDR3 sequences; approximately 31% are singletons. The ends were cut back, 0 bases at V and 1 base at J, with 10 bases in the middle. This CDR3 is 16 amino acids long. Per the germline V gene, CDR1 is WSHSY and CDR2 is SAAADI. The sequence was obtained from a human donor in good health (CMV status not recorded). Some clones in this sample may be carry-over from other donors' samples. V usage is TRBV10-2 and J usage is TRBJ1-5; D ambiguous. Specimen: cultured CD8+ T cells from PBMCs, collected from culture after CMV antigen stimulation. The CDR3, as DNA: TGCGCCAGCAGTGAGTCCGTGGGTTTAAGCAATCAGCCCCAGCATTTT. Translating gives CASSESVGLSNQPQHF.